The TCR beta chain described here comes from a study of blood T cell repertoires in COVID-19. Overall study context: Sites in the United States, Italy and Spain provided acute and convalescent COVID-19 samples. From T cells, B-cell-depleted T cells, or PBMCs came the material, which was cDNA or gDNA.

Here immunoSEQ multiplex PCR was the method, and the copy in TCRdb shows in-frame clones only, minus some. The table lists tens of thousands of clones, 70% to 90% of them singletons. Sequencing used peripheral blood. The receptor comes from a human donor in a cohort sampled during active COVID-19.

The CDR3 loop is CASSPQPGQGITGELFF. The CDR3 bases are TGTGCCAGCTCACCACAGCCGGGACAGGGAATCACCGGGGAGCTGTTTTTT. The chain joins TRBV18 to TRBJ2-2, with TRBD1 identical over 9 bases. Germline V gives CDR1 KGHSH, CDR2 LQKENI. The V and J ends lost 1 base and 4 bases, in that order; junction bases with no gene match: 7. The CDR3 has 17 residues.